This T cell receptor (beta chain) was identified in a study of T cells in Graves' hyperthyroidism and ophthalmopathy. Amplified regions were TCR beta CDR3 sequences from RNA transcripts. The HTBI set primed first-round TCR CDR3 RT-PCR. TCRdb re-called the multiplex PCR reads through MiXCR, storing one row per CDR3 protein. In the table there are 550,000 to 850,000 distinct CDR3 sequences, 18% of which are singletons. V was pared by 6 bases and J by 0 bases, with 7 bases of the junction left unmatched. CDR1 and CDR2 from the germline V gene are MNHNS and SASEGT. CDR3 length equals 15 residues. About this clonotype: What it binds is unknown.

Findings and limits, study-wide: Ophthalmopathy was predicted by the model a median of approximately 6.6 months ahead of onset.

This chain joins TRBV6-1 and TRBJ2-7, with 8 bases identical to TRBD1. The sequence came from a woman in her forties or fifties with Graves' hyperthyroidism that later progressed to Graves' ophthalmopathy. Specimen: blood. CDR3 protein: CASSRGTGDSYEQYF. The CDR3 region has the DNA TGTGCCAGCAGCCGCGGGACAGGCGACTCCTACGAGCAGTACTTC.